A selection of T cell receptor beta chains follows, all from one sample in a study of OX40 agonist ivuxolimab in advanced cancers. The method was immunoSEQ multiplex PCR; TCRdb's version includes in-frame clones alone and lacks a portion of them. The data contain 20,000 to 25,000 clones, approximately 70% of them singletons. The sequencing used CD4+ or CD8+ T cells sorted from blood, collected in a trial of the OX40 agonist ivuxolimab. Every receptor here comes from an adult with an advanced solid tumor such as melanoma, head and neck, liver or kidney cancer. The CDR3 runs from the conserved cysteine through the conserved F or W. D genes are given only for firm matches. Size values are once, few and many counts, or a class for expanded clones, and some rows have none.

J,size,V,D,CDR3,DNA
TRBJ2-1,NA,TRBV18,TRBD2,CASSSPGLEPPNEQFF,TGTGCCAGCTCGTCTCCGGGACTAGAACCGCCCAATGAGCAGTTCTTC
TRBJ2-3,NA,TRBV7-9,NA,CASQRSTDTQYF,TGTGCCAGCCAGCGGAGCACAGATACGCAGTATTTT
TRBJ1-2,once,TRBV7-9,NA,CASTRDTAYGYTF,TGTGCCAGCACCCGGGACACTGCCTATGGCTACACCTTC
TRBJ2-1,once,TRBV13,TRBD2,CASSSGLAGNEQFF,TGTGCCAGCAGCTCGGGACTAGCGGGCAATGAGCAGTTCTTC
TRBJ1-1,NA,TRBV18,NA,CASSPVGGGDTEAFF,TGTGCCAGCTCACCAGTCGGGGGAGGGGACACTGAAGCTTTCTTT
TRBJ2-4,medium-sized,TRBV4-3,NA,CASSQDPRGSGNIQYF,TGCGCCAGCAGCCAAGACCCCCGGGGTAGCGGAAACATTCAGTACTTC
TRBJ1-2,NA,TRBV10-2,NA,CASTKNHNYGYTF,TGCGCCAGCACTAAAAACCATAACTATGGCTACACCTTC
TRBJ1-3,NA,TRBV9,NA,CASSALGGNTIYF,TGTGCCAGCAGCGCCCTCGGGGGAAACACCATATATTTT
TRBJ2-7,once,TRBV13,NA,CASSVVGARGEQYF,TGTGCCAGCAGCGTAGTCGGAGCCAGGGGAGAGCAGTACTTC
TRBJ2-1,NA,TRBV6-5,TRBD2,CASSYSRPGGPDEQFF,TGTGCCAGCAGTTACTCGCGGCCGGGGGGGCCGGATGAGCAGTTCTTC
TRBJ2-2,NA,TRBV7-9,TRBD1,CASSSWDRAGELFF,TGTGCCAGCAGCTCCTGGGACAGGGCAGGGGAGCTGTTTTTT
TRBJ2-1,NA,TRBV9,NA,CASSHQNSPAGYEQFF,TGTGCCAGCAGCCATCAAAATTCTCCTGCGGGGTACGAGCAGTTCTTC
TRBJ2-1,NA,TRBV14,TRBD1,CASSPQGVSSYNEQFF,TGTGCCAGCAGCCCCCAGGGGGTAAGCTCCTACAATGAGCAGTTCTTC
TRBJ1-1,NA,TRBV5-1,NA,CASSPHSTVSTEAFF,TGCGCCAGCAGCCCGCATAGTACAGTGAGCACTGAAGCTTTCTTT
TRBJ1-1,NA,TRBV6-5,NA,CASIWSFNTEAFF,TGTGCCAGCATTTGGTCCTTTAACACTGAAGCTTTCTTT
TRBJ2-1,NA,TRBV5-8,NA,CASSPNRVTSNEQFF,TGTGCCAGCAGCCCTAACAGGGTGACAAGCAATGAGCAGTTCTTC
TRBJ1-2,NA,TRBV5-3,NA,CARSFRKIGGDYGYTF,TGTGCCAGAAGCTTTCGGAAAATAGGGGGGGACTATGGCTACACCTTC
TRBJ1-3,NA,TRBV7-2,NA,CASSSEGNLYGNTIYF,TGTGCCAGCAGCTCAGAAGGGAATCTGTATGGAAACACCATATATTTT
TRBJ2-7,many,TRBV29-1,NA,CSVERSTSYEQYF,TGCAGCGTTGAACGGTCGACGAGCTACGAGCAGTACTTC
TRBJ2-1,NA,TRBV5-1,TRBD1,CASSFRQGTSNEQFF,TGCGCCAGCAGCTTTAGACAGGGCACCTCCAATGAGCAGTTCTTC
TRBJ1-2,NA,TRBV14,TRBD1,CASSQGGKGAGYGYTF,TGTGCCAGCAGCCAAGGGGGGAAGGGGGCTGGCTATGGCTACACCTTC
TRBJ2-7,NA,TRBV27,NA,CASRYGTLGEQYF,TGTGCCAGCAGGTATGGGACCTTGGGCGAGCAGTACTTC
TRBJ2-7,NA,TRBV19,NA,CASSISTGNEQYF,TGTGCCAGTAGTATCAGCACAGGGAACGAGCAGTACTTC
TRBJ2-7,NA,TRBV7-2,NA,CASSSGRLTGQYF,TGTGCCAGCAGCTCCGGCCGGCTTACGGGGCAGTACTTC
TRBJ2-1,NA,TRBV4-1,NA,CASSHADSKEQFF,TGCGCCAGCAGCCATGCTGACTCAAAAGAGCAGTTCTTC
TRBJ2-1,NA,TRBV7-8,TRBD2,CASSFGLAGGRNSYNEQFF,TGTGCCAGCAGCTTCGGGCTAGCGGGGGGAAGAAACTCCTACAATGAGCAGTTCTTC
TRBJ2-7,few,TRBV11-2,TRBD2,CASSPPTSGYEQYF,TGTGCCAGCAGCCCCCCGACTAGCGGGTACGAGCAGTACTTC
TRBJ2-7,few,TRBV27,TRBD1,CASRDRGREYEQYF,TGTGCCAGCAGGGACAGGGGGAGGGAGTACGAGCAGTACTTC
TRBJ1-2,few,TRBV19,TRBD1,CASTTRDSLEGYTF,TGTGCCAGTACTACTCGGGACAGCCTCGAGGGCTACACCTTC
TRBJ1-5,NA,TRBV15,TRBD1,CATSRGSGGVQPQHF,TGTGCCACCAGCAGGGGATCAGGGGGCGTACAGCCCCAGCATTTT
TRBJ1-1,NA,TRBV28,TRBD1,CASSLGTGYMDTEAFF,TGTGCCAGCAGTTTGGGGACAGGGTATATGGACACTGAAGCTTTCTTT
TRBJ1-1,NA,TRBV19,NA,CATVPGWGDTEAFF,TGTGCCACCGTTCCAGGATGGGGCGATACTGAAGCTTTCTTT
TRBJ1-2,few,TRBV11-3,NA,CASSLGGYYTF,TGTGCCAGCAGCTTAGGGGGGTACTACACCTTC
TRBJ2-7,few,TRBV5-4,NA,CASSRRSSHQNLRSYEQYF,TGTGCCAGCAGTCGGCGATCCAGCCACCAGAACCTGCGGTCTTACGAGCAGTACTTC
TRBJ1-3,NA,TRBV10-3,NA,CAFQGTIYF,TGTGCCTTTCAAGGCACCATATATTTT
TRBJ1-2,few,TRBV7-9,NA,CASSQGIYGYTF,TGTGCCAGCTCCCAGGGGATCTATGGCTACACCTTC
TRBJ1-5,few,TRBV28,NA,CASRYSNQPQHF,TGTGCCAGTCGTTATAGCAATCAGCCCCAGCATTTT
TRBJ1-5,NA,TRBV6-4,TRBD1,CASSDRGQDQPQHF,TGTGCCAGCAGTGACAGGGGGCAGGATCAGCCCCAGCATTTT
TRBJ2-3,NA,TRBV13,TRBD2,CASSPPGTSGTDTQYF,TGTGCCAGCAGCCCCCCCGGGACTAGCGGCACAGATACGCAGTATTTT
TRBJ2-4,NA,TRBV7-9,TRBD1,CASSMTTGINIQYF,TGTGCCAGCAGCATGACGACAGGGATTAACATTCAGTACTTC
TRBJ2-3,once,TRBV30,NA,CAWSRPGTDTQYF,TGTGCCTGGAGCCGACCGGGCACAGATACGCAGTATTTT
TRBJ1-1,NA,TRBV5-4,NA,CASSLRQGNTEAFF,TGTGCCAGCAGCTTGCGGCAGGGGAACACTGAAGCTTTCTTT
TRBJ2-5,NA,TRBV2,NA,CASTRGETQYF,TGTGCCAGCACAAGGGGGGAGACCCAGTACTTC
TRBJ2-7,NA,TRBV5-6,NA,CASSLAGTREIHYEQYF,TGTGCCAGCAGCTTGGCCGGCACGCGCGAGATTCACTACGAGCAGTACTTC
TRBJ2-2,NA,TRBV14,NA,CASSSGRSNTGELFF,TGTGCCAGCAGCTCGGGACGCTCGAACACCGGGGAGCTGTTTTTT
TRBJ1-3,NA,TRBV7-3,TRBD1,CASSSTGSGNTIYF,TGTGCCAGCAGCTCGACAGGGTCCGGAAACACCATATATTTT
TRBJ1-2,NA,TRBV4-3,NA,CASSQDGAGNYGYTF,TGCGCCAGCAGCCAAGATGGAGCGGGGAACTATGGCTACACCTTC